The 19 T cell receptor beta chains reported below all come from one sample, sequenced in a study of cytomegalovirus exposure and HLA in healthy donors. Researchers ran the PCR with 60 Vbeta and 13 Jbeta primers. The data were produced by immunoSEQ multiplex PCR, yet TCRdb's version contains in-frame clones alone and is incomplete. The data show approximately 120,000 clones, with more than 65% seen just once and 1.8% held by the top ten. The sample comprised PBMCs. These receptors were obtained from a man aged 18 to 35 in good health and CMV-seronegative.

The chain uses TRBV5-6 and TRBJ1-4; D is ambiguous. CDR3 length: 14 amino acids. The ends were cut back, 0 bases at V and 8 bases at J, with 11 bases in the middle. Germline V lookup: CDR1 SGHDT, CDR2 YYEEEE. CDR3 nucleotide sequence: TGTGCCAGCAGCTTGGGCTCACACACGGAAAAACTGTTTTTT. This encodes CASSLGSHTEKLFF. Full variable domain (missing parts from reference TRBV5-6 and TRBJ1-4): DAGVTQSPTHLIKTRGQQVTLRCSPKSGHDTVSWYQQALGQGPQFIFQYYEEEERQRGNFPDRFSGHQFPNYSSELNVNALLLGDSALYLCASSLGSHTEKLFFGSGTQLSVL.

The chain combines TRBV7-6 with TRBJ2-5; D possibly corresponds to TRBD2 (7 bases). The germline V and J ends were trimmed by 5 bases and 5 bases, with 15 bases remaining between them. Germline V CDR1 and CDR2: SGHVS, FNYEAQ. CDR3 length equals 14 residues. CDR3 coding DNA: TGTGCCAGCAGCATGGGGGGGGCCAGCGAGACCCAGTACTTC. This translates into CASSMGGASETQYF.

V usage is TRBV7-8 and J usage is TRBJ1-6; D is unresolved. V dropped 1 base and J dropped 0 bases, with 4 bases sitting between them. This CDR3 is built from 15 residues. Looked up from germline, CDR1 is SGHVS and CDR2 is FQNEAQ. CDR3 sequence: CASSLGSSYNSPLHF. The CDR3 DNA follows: TGTGCCAGCAGCTTAGGGAGCTCCTATAATTCACCCCTCCACTTT.

CDR3 in amino acids: CASSLGGTGWNTEAFF. As DNA, the CDR3 is TGTGCCAGCAGCTTGGGGGGGACAGGGTGGAACACTGAAGCTTTCTTT. The chain links TRBV11-2 to TRBJ1-1; TRBD1 matches 9 bases. Germline assignment: CDR1 SGHAT and CDR2 FQNNGV. The CDR3 runs 16 residues. Losses at the gene ends were 3 bases for V and 1 base for J; bases not matched to a gene: 6.

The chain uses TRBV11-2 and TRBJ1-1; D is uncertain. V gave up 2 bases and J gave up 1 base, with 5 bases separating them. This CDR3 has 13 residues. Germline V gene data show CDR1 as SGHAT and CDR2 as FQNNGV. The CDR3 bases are TGTGCCAGCAGCTTATCCAGGAACACTGAAGCTTTCTTT. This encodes CASSLSRNTEAFF.

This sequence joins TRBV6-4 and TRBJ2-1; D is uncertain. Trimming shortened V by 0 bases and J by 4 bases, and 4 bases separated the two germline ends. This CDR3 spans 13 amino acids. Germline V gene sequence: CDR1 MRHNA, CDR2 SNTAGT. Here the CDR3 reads CASSDSRYNEQFF. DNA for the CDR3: TGTGCCAGCAGTGACTCGAGGTACAATGAGCAGTTCTTC.

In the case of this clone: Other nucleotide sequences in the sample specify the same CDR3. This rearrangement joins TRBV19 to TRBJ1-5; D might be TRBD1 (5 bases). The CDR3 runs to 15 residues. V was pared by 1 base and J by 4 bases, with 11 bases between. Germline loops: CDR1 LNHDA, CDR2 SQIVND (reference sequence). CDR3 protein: CASSIGAGGNQPQHF. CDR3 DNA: TGTGCCAGTAGTATAGGTGCGGGGGGAAATCAGCCCCAGCATTTT.

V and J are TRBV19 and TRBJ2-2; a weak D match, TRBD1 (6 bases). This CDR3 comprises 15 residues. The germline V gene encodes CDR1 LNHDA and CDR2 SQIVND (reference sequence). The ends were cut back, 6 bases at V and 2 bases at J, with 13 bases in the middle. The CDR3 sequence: CASRDGQFNTGELFF. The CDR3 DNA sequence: TGTGCCAGTAGGGACGGACAGTTCAACACCGGGGAGCTGTTTTTT.

The CDR3 sequence: CASSMTPGTATEAFF. Written as DNA, the CDR3 is TGTGCCAGTAGTATGACCCCAGGGACAGCCACTGAAGCTTTCTTT. V is TRBV19 and J is TRBJ1-1; TRBD1 aligns across 7 bases. Germline V CDR1 and CDR2: LNHDA, SQIVND (reference sequence). The CDR3 consists of 15 residues. V trimming: 3 bases; J trimming: 4 bases; junction bases outside the gene matches: 8.

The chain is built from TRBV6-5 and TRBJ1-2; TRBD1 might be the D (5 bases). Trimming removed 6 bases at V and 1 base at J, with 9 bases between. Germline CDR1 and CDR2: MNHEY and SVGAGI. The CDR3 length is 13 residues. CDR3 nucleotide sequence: TGTGCCAGCAGCCGACAGAGTAACTATGGCTACACCTTC. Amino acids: CASSRQSNYGYTF.

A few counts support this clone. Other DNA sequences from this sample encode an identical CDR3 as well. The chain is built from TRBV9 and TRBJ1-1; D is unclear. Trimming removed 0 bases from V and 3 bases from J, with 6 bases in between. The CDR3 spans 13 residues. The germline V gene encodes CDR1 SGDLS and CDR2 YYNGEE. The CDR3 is CASSVAGYTEAFF. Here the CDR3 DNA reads TGTGCCAGCAGCGTAGCGGGGTACACTGAAGCTTTCTTT.

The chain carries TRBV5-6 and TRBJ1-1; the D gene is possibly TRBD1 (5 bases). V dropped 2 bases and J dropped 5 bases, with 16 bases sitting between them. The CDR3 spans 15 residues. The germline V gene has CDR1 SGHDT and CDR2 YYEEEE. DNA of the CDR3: TGTGCCAGCAGCTTCGCAAGCGGGGCAGGGACTGAAGCTTTCTTT. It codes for CASSFASGAGTEAFF.

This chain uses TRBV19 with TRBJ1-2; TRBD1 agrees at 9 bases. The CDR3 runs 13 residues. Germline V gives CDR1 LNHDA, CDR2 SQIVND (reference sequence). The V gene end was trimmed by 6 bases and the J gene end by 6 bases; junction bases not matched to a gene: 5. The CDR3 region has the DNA TGTGCCAGTAGAATTTGGACAGGGGATGGCTACACCTTC. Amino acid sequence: CASRIWTGDGYTF.

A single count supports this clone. CDR3 in DNA: TGTGCCAGTAACTCCTGGGGGGGAAAGGCCGGGGAGCTGTTTTTT. Its translation is CASNSWGGKAGELFF. The chain joins TRBV19 to TRBJ2-2, with 7 bases matching TRBD2. The CDR3 runs to 15 residues. The germline CDR1 and CDR2 sequences are LNHDA and SQIVND (reference sequence). V dropped 7 bases and J dropped 6; count of bases not matched to a gene: 11. The full variable domain, its missing parts supplied by reference TRBV19 and TRBJ2-2, is DGGITQSPKYLFRKEGQNVTLSCEQNLNHDAMYWYRQDPGQGLRLIYYSQIVNDFQKGDIAEGYSVSREKKESFPLTVTSAQKNPTAFYLCASNSWGGKAGELFFGEGSRLTVL.

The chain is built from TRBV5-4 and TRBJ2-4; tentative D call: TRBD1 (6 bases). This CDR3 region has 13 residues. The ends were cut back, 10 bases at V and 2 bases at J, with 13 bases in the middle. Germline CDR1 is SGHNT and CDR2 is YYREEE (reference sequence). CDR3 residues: CAGMDSTKNIQYF. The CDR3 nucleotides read TGTGCCGGAATGGACAGTACCAAAAACATTCAGTACTTC.

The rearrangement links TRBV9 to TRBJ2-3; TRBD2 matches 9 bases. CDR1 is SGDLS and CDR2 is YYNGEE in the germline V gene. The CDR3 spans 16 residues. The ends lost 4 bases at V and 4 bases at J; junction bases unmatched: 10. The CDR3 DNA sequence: TGTGCCAGCAGCTCCCTGCGCGCGGGGGGGCCAGATACGCAGTATTTT. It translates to CASSSLRAGGPDTQYF.

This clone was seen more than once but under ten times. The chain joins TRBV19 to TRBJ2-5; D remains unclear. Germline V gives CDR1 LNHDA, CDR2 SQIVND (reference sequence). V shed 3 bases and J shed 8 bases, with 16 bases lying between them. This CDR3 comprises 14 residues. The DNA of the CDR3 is TGTGCCAGTAGTATCTCCGCCGGCCGCGGAACCCAGTACTTC. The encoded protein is CASSISAGRGTQYF.

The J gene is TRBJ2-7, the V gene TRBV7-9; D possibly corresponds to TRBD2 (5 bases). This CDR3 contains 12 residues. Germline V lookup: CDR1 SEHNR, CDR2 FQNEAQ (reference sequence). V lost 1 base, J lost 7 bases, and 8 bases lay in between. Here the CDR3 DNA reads TGTGCCAGCAGCTTAGTATCGGGAGAGCAGTACTTC. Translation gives CASSLVSGEQYF.

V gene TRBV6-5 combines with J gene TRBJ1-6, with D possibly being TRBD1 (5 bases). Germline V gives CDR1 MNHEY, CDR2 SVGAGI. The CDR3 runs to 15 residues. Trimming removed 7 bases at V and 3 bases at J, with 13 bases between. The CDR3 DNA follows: TGTGCCAGCACTCCGCGACAGAGCTATAATTCACCCCTCCACTTT. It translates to CASTPRQSYNSPLHF.